The clone carrying this T cell receptor beta chain has a handful of counts. The data derive from a study of patients and donors after allogeneic stem cell transplantation. A single record per CDR3 protein comes from TCRdb applying MiXCR to the RT-PCR reads. The repertoire includes 40,000 to 45,000 distinct CDR3 sequences, roughly 30% of them detected once, and more than 70% sits in the top ten. Germline values: CDR1 LGHDT, CDR2 YNNKEL (reference sequence). V shed 0 bases, J shed 5 bases, and the junction held 11 bases outside the gene matches. The CDR3 runs to 18 residues. The receptor's source is a human donor who was either an allogeneic HSCT recipient or a stem cell or donor lymphocyte infusion donor (not recorded which). It is not recorded whose cells these are; they may come from a transplant donor. The chain carries TRBV3-1 and TRBJ1-1; the match to TRBD1 covers 11 bases. Sequenced input: blood, either unsorted or a sorted T cell fraction (not recorded which). The CDR3 spells CASSQDPGQGASGTEAFF. In nucleotides, the CDR3 is TGTGCCAGCAGCCAAGATCCTGGACAGGGGGCAAGTGGAACTGAAGCTTTCTTT.